These 17 T cell receptor beta chains were all obtained from the same sample, sequenced in a study of shared clonotypes between healthy human individuals. Measured with immunoSEQ multiplex PCR; TCRdb has only the in-frame clones, and not every one. The table lists about 660,000 clones, less than 85% of them singletons, with around 1.6% in the top ten. Sequencing was done on a sample of memory CD4+ T cells sorted from blood. The subset is: CD45RA-negative fraction. The receptors shown here come from a woman in her twenties or thirties in good health.

Only a few counts were recorded for this clone. In the same sample, other DNA sequences code for this CDR3. The chain uses TRBV15 and TRBJ2-5; D is possibly TRBD2 (6 bases). The V gene lost 0 bases and the J gene lost 4 bases, with 12 bases spanning the gap. This CDR3 is 15 amino acids long. Germline assignment: CDR1 LNHNV and CDR2 YYDKDF (reference sequence). CDR3: CATSRDLGGGETQYF. CDR3 nucleotides: TGTGCCACCAGCAGAGATCTGGGGGGAGGAGAGACCCAGTACTTC.

The chain recombines TRBV5-1 with TRBJ2-7, with D possibly TRBD2 on 6 matching bases. The CDR3 is 14 residues long. Trimming stripped 4 bases from V and 0 bases from J, with 11 bases between. From germline, CDR1 is SGHRS and CDR2 YFSETQ. The CDR3 spells CASSAAGNSYEQYF. The CDR3 DNA reads TGCGCCAGCAGCGCGGCGGGGAACTCCTACGAGCAGTACTTC.

The rearrangement links TRBV28 to TRBJ1-2, with no clear D. Trimming removed 6 bases from V and 4 bases from J, with 12 bases in between. CDR3 length equals 13 residues. CDR1 and CDR2 from the germline V gene are MDHEN and SYDVKM. The CDR3 DNA is TGTGCCAGCAGATACTCGGGAGGCTATGGCTACACCTTC. Protein sequence: CASRYSGGYGYTF.

V usage is TRBV28 and J usage is TRBJ2-3; D ambiguous. V lost 7 bases and J 0 bases, leaving 8 bases between the germline ends. Germline V gene data show CDR1 as MDHEN and CDR2 as SYDVKM. CDR3 length equals 13 residues. The CDR3 nucleotides are TGTGCCAGCAACCGTCTTAGCACAGATACGCAGTATTTT. Protein product: CASNRLSTDTQYF.

The chain uses TRBV28 and TRBJ1-1; D may be TRBD1 (5 bases). This CDR3 spans 14 amino acids. V dropped 5 bases and J dropped 0 bases, with 10 bases sitting between them. Germline V gene sequence: CDR1 MDHEN, CDR2 SYDVKM. CDR3 region: CASSGGLLNTEAFF. CDR3 in DNA: TGTGCCAGCAGTGGGGGACTGCTGAACACTGAAGCTTTCTTT. Based on the CDR3 plus reference TRBV28 and TRBJ1-1, the full variable domain is DVKVTQSSRYLVKRTGEKVFLECVQDMDHENMFWYRQDPGLGLRLIYFSYDVKMKEKGDIPEGYSVSREKKERFSLILESASTNQTSMYLCASSGGLLNTEAFFGQGTRLTVV.

This clone was seen a single time. The CDR3 reads CASSYSRGDTEAFF. The DNA for the CDR3 is TGTGCCAGCAGTTACTCGAGGGGGGACACTGAAGCTTTCTTT. The chain has TRBV6-6 and TRBJ1-1; the D gene is possibly TRBD1 (6 bases). CDR1 is MNHNY, CDR2 SVGAGI, per germline (reference sequence). The CDR3 contains 14 residues. Trimming cost V 0 bases and J 3 bases, with 8 bases left between them.

In this sample, this clone turned up many times. Distinct nucleotide sequences in the sample also encode this CDR3. V usage is TRBV13 and J usage is TRBJ1-2; no reliable D call. In germline, CDR1 is PRHDT, CDR2 FYEKMQ (reference sequence). The CDR3 has 13 amino acids. Trimming pared 2 bases from V and 4 bases from J, leaving 8 bases between. DNA for the CDR3: TGTGCCAGCAGCTTAAGAGGGAGCTATGGCTACACCTTC. Protein sequence: CASSLRGSYGYTF. Supplemented by reference TRBV13 and TRBJ1-2, the full variable domain reads AAGVIQSPRHLIKEKRETATLKCYPIPRHDTVYWYQQGPGQDPQFLISFYEKMQSDKGSIPDRFSAQQFSDYHSELNMSSLELGDSALYFCASSLRGSYGYTFGSGTRLTVV.

Note on this clone: The same CDR3 is also encoded by other DNA sequences in this sample. The V and J genes are TRBV6-5 and TRBJ2-2; TRBD1 might be the D (6 bases). This CDR3 has 14 residues. Looked up from germline, CDR1 is MNHEY and CDR2 is SVGAGI. Trimming cost V 2 bases and J 2 bases, with 6 bases left between them. CDR3 amino acids: CASSYGGNTGELFF. CDR3 DNA sequence: TGTGCCAGCAGTTACGGGGGCAACACCGGGGAGCTGTTTTTT.

The V gene is TRBV9, the J gene TRBJ2-3; TRBD2 matches at 13 bases. Trimming took 4 bases from V and 2 from J; bases not matched to a gene: 4. Looked up from germline, CDR1 is SGDLS and CDR2 is YYNGEE. The CDR3 is 16 residues long. The CDR3 loop is CASSRTSGSYTDTQYF. As DNA, the CDR3 is TGTGCCAGCAGCCGGACTAGCGGGAGTTACACAGATACGCAGTATTTT.

A word on this clone: The same CDR3 arises from other DNA sequences in this sample as well. This chain links TRBV5-1 with TRBJ2-2; no reliable D call. This CDR3 spans 16 amino acids. Germline CDR1 SGHRS, CDR2 YFSETQ. Trimming took off 0 bases at V and 2 bases at J, with 11 bases between the two ends. The CDR3 protein is CASSLDGRPNTGELFF. For the CDR3, the DNA is TGCGCCAGCAGCTTGGATGGTAGACCCAACACCGGGGAGCTGTTTTTT.

The gene calls are TRBV5-4 and TRBJ1-3; D uncertain. CDR3 length: 13 residues. Trimming shortened V by 5 bases and J by 0 bases, and 6 bases separated the two germline ends. Germline CDR1 is SGHNT and CDR2 is YYREEE (reference sequence). CDR3 in DNA: TGTGCCAGCAGGCCCAACTCTGGAAACACCATATATTTT. Residues: CASRPNSGNTIYF.

This clone occurred many times. The genes are TRBV10-1 and TRBJ2-3; D gene uncertain. Deletions cut 3 bases from V and 5 bases from J, with 12 bases between. The CDR3 totals 14 residues. In germline, CDR1 is WNHNN, CDR2 SYGVQD (reference sequence). Written as DNA, the CDR3 is TGCGCCAGCAGTGATGCGTCAGAAAGAGATACGCAGTATTTT. Protein: CASSDASERDTQYF.

This clone was picked up one time. The chain couples TRBV28 to TRBJ2-1; 7 bases align to TRBD2. The length of the CDR3 is 14 residues. With 5 bases clipped from V and 6 bases from J, the junction kept 7 bases outside the gene matches. Per germline, CDR1 MDHEN and CDR2 SYDVKM. In DNA, the CDR3 is TGTGCCAGCAGTCGGGGAGGGCCGTCCAATGAGCAGTTCTTC. Translation: CASSRGGPSNEQFF.

The J gene is TRBJ2-1, the V gene TRBV9; D is undetermined. CDR1 is SGDLS, CDR2 YYNGEE, per germline. Trimming shortened V by 1 base and J by 0 bases, and 11 bases separated the two germline ends. There are 16 residues in the CDR3. Here the CDR3 reads CASSVSGSASYNEQFF. The CDR3 DNA sequence: TGTGCCAGCAGCGTATCAGGCAGTGCCTCCTACAATGAGCAGTTCTTC. Full variable domain (remainder filled in from reference TRBV9 and TRBJ2-1): DSGVTQTPKHLITATGQRVTLRCSPRSGDLSVYWYQQSLDQGLQFLIQYYNGEERAKGNILERFSAQQFPDLHSELNLSSLELGDSALYFCASSVSGSASYNEQFFGPGTRLTVL.

This chain links TRBV5-4 with TRBJ2-1, with 15 bases lining up with TRBD2. Germline-derived CDR1 and CDR2 are SGHNT and YYREEE (reference sequence). The CDR3 extends over 15 amino acids. The J segment lost 6 bases and the V segment lost 4 bases, leaving 2 bases of the junction unmatched. CDR3 protein: CASSPGLAGGNEQFF. The CDR3 DNA is TGTGCCAGCAGCCCGGGACTAGCGGGAGGCAATGAGCAGTTCTTC. The full variable domain, rest sourced from reference TRBV5-4 and TRBJ2-1, is ETGVTQSPTHLIKTRGQQVTLRCSSQSGHNTVSWYQQALGQGPQFIFQYYREEENGRGNFPPRFSGLQFPNYSSELNVNALELDDSALYLCASSPGLAGGNEQFFGPGTRLTVL.

This chain uses TRBV28 with TRBJ1-5; the D is unclear. Germline V gene sequence: CDR1 MDHEN, CDR2 SYDVKM. The CDR3 is made up of 14 amino acids. V was shortened by 2 bases and J by 5 bases, with 10 bases between the two germline ends. The CDR3 loop is CASSLRALHQPQHF. As DNA, the CDR3 is TGTGCCAGCAGTTTAAGGGCGTTACATCAGCCCCAGCATTTT.

Concerning this clone: A single base separates this from a much larger clone, so it may be a read error. Other DNA variants within this sample encode the same CDR3. This chain uses TRBV6-6 with TRBJ1-1, with TRBD1 matching over 8 bases. The CDR3 spans 13 residues. The trim removed 6 bases at V and 1 base at J, leaving 1 base unmatched. Germline-derived CDR1 and CDR2 are MNHNY and SVGAGI (reference sequence). The CDR3 sequence: CASRGQENTEAFF. CDR3 DNA: TGTGCCAGCAGGGGACAGGAGAACACTGAAGCTTTCTTT.